This TCR beta chain was found in a study of T cells in tumors after PD-1 blockade. Study-wide context: During anti-PD-1 treatment, some patients continued daily vismodegib 150 mg.

The CDR3 loop spans 13 amino acids. Per germline, CDR1 KGHSH and CDR2 LQKENI. V lost 3 bases and J lost 10, with 13 bases in between. Template: tumor biopsy or peripheral blood genomic DNA, about 550-6,500 ng per sample. TCRdb's table, derived via immunoSEQ multiplex PCR, lists solely in-frame clones and lacks some. The data contain some 24,000 clones, over 80% of them singletons. The V call is TRBV18, the J call TRBJ2-1; a possible D gene is TRBD1 (6 bases). The source is a human donor with basal cell carcinoma. Sequencing was performed on PBMCs, taken after anti-PD-1 treatment. The CDR3 reads CASSPTIDREQFF. CDR3 nucleotides: TGTGCCAGCTCACCCACTATCGACAGGGAGCAGTTCTTC.